This T cell receptor beta chain was identified in a study of shared clonotypes between healthy human individuals (TCRdb year 2020). Background for the entire study: A few men and a couple of women, aged 18 to 49 years, made up the cohort. For each donor, CD4 naive and CD4 memory were each given three plates, CD8 naive was given two plates, and CD8 memory was given one plate. Blood TCR repertoires of about 5 healthy adults were deeply sequenced to estimate repertoire size and the extent of clonotype sharing between individuals. To increase sequencing depth and limit assay-specific biases, different laboratories used diverse techniques to prepare libraries and sequence TCR repertoires. Between about 0.8 and 9 billion PBMCs per donor were obtained by leukapheresis.

TCR CDR3 regions were amplified from genomic DNA by multiplex PCR using the deep immunoSEQ assay. Extracted genomic DNA from each cell subset was distributed evenly across all wells of several immunoSEQ 96-well plates, and each plate was treated as a replicate. For sorted subsets, about 200 ng genomic DNA, equal to tens of thousands of T cell genomes, was loaded into each replicate PCR. Purified libraries were quantified with a Qubit 3.0 fluorometer, sized on a Bioanalyzer 2100, and re-quantified with the KAPA Library Quantification kit. Every immunoSEQ 96-well plate was sequenced on a dedicated single-read 150-cycle Illumina NextSeq 550 flow cell. In the paper's pipeline: Because only junctional sequences without quality scores were contained in the immunoSEQ output, filtering matching that applied to full-length reads could not be performed. Sequences were annotated with PyIR, a Python wrapper for IgBLAST v1.9, using IMGT germline references to assign V/J genes and CDR3. Reads were filtered out if the reads had weak V/J assignments (E-value above 1e-6), no CDR3, stop codons, out-of-frame junctions, or ambiguous translated residues. V3J clonotypes were defined as sequences sharing an identical inferred V gene, J gene, and CDR3 amino acid sequence. The percentage overlap between two repertoires was calculated by dividing the number of shared unique clonotypes by the size of the smaller repertoire. Richness of each repertoire was evaluated using RTK rarefaction, the Chao1 estimator, and Recon v2.1 estimates of unobserved clonotypes. Generation probabilities were computed with OLGA for all TCRbeta clonotypes obtained by the gDNA method from several donors. Imported from immuneACCESS, the table was reduced by TCRdb to in-frame sequences with V and J called. These copies leave out some clones; in studies compared against another copy, an unresolved V gene accounts for under half, and the cause of the remainder is not known. D and trimming come from the DNA, and the V and J calls and clone size come from that table. This sample comprises hundreds of thousands of clones, approximately 96% of them detected only once. The ten top clones hold around 0.1% of the sample.

About this clone: It lacks a known antigen. Base qualities are not recorded, but no much larger clone differs from it by a single base.

CD8 naive samples were CD45RO-negative cells positively selected for CCR7, giving a CD45RA+CCR7+ population that excluded TemRA cells. Healthy HIV-negative adults with no recently reported acute infections or vaccinations were included as donors. Only Caucasian adults living in Nashville, Tennessee, USA were represented among the donors. Blood was collected by leukapheresis, and PBMCs were isolated by Ficoll-Histopaque density gradient centrifugation and then cryopreserved in liquid nitrogen vapor phase. Purity and quantity of every magnetically sorted T cell population were checked by analytical flow cytometry. From each sorted fraction, genomic DNA was isolated and quantified by UV absorbance on a Nanodrop 2000c. Paper-wide results and their limitations: Incomplete sequencing was indicated by rarefaction of sorted-subset datasets, despite the large sequencing depth. Across a handful of donors, 4.5% to 6.5% of naive CD4, approximately 4% of naive CD8, roughly 2.3% of memory CD4, and over 0.35% of memory CD8 clonotypes were shared. Pairwise subsampling indicated that sequencing depth was expected to affect the degree of clonotype sharing among donors. Naive subsets generally had larger estimated clonotype richness than memory subsets did. Sampling was limited to blood, and TCR repertoires in tissue likely differ from TCR repertoires in blood. Clonotypes shared by all four sorted-subset donors showed higher generation probabilities than non-shared clonotypes. Because the study included a small number of donors, the genetic and exposure-history diversity represented was limited.

Reading from cysteine to phenylalanine, the CDR3 counts 13 amino acids. Left in the record is the CDR3 DNA by itself, 39 bases read in frame from the first base. Trimming at the junction amounts to 4 bases on V and 8 bases on J, and the germline ends lie 12 bases apart. Reading the germline V gene gives CDR1 SGHDN and CDR2 FVKESK. This sequence uses TRBV14 and TRBJ2-1, and the D gene may be TRBD2, 5 bases matching. Source material: naive CD8+ T cells sorted from blood. The intended sense of this specimen's cell subset or site label: CD45RA+CCR7+. The sequence was obtained from a woman aged 25 to 39 in good health. In nucleotide form, the sequence is TGTGCCAGCAGCCTCAGACGGGGAGATGAGCAGTTCTTC. Its translation is CASSLRRGDEQFF.